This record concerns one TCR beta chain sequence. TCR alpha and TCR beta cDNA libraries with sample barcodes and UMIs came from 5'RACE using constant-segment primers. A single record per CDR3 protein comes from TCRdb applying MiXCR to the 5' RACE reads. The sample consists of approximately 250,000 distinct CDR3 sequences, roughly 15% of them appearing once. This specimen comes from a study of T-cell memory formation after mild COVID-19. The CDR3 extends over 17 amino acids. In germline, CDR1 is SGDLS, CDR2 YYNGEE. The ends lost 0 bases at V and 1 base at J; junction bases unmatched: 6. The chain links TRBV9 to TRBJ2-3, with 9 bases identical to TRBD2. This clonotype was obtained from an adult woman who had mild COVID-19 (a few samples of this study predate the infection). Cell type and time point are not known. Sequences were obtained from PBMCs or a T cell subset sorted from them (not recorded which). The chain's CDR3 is CASSVEGSSGGTDTQYF. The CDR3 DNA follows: TGTGCCAGCAGCGTAGAAGGGTCTAGCGGGGGCACAGATACGCAGTATTTT.